These 23 T cell receptor beta chains originate from one sample sequenced in a study of blood T cell repertoires in COVID-19. TCRdb's table, derived via immunoSEQ multiplex PCR, lists solely in-frame clones and lacks some. The data contain 210,000 or so clones, roughly 82% of them singletons. Sequencing input: peripheral blood. These receptors all come from a woman between 40 and 55 years old with acute or convalescent COVID-19.

The V and J genes are TRBV9 and TRBJ2-7; 7 bases match TRBD2. The germline gives CDR1 SGDLS, CDR2 YYNGEE. CDR3 length: 15 amino acids. The V and J ends lost 0 bases and 2 bases, in that order; junction bases with no gene match: 5. The CDR3 nucleotides read TGTGCCAGCAGCGTAGCCCCCGGGACTACCTACGAGCAGTACTTC. Its translation is CASSVAPGTTYEQYF.

As DNA, the CDR3 is TGTGCCACCCACTCGAACACCGGGGAGCTGTTTTTT. This codes for CATHSNTGELFF. The rearrangement links TRBV2 to TRBJ2-2; D unresolved. The CDR3 contains 12 residues. Trimming left V 10 bases short and J 0 bases short, with 6 bases between. CDR1 SNHLY and CDR2 FYNNEI come from the germline V gene.

In its sample, this clone was seen once. The chain has TRBV6-6 and TRBJ1-2; 7 nucleotides match TRBD1. The CDR3 length is 18 residues. The junction had 15 bases not matched to a gene; V was cut back by 5 bases and J by 0 bases. Germline loops: CDR1 MNHNY, CDR2 SVGAGI (reference sequence). Written as DNA, the CDR3 is TGTGCCAGCAGTCCTTTTACCCCCGGGACAGACGCTAACTATGGCTACACCTTC. It translates to CASSPFTPGTDANYGYTF.

The CDR3 is CASSGGSSYNEQFF. For the CDR3, the DNA is TGCGCCAGCAGTGGCGGGAGTTCCTACAATGAGCAGTTCTTC. The chain combines TRBV10-2 with TRBJ2-1; 7 nucleotides line up with TRBD2. CDR3 size: 14 residues. After removal of 4 bases from V and 1 base from J, the junction contained 1 base not matched to a gene. Looked up from germline, CDR1 is WSHSY and CDR2 is SAAADI.

Here the CDR3 DNA reads TGTGCCACCGGACGTACAGGAGTTAATGAAAAACTGTTTTTT. This sequence encodes CATGRTGVNEKLFF. V and J are TRBV2 and TRBJ1-4; weak D call: TRBD1 (5 bases). CDR3 length: 14 residues. V shed 10 bases and J shed 4 bases, with 16 bases lying between them. CDR1 and CDR2 from the germline V gene are SNHLY and FYNNEI.

The gene calls are TRBV15 and TRBJ2-1; D perhaps matches TRBD2 (5 bases). Per the germline V gene, CDR1 is LNHNV and CDR2 is YYDKDF (reference sequence). V gave up 1 base and J gave up 8 bases, with 15 bases separating them. CDR3 size: 15 residues. CDR3 sequence (DNA): TGTGCCACCAGCAGAGGGACTCTCCCCCGCGATGAGCAGTTCTTC. This codes for CATSRGTLPRDEQFF.

CDR3: CASSYREPNEQYF. In DNA, the CDR3 is TGTGCCAGCAGCTATCGGGAGCCCAACGAGCAGTACTTC. The V gene is TRBV7-2, the J gene TRBJ2-7; TRBD2 might be the D (6 bases). Germline V lookup: CDR1 SGHTA, CDR2 FQGNSA. This CDR3 spans 13 amino acids. V lost 4 bases, J lost 5 bases, and 12 bases lay in between. Full variable domain (rest looked up from reference TRBV7-2 and TRBJ2-7): GAGVSQSPSNKVTEKGKDVELRCDPISGHTALYWYRQSLGQGLEFLIYFQGNSAPDKSGLPSDRFSAERTGGSVSTLTIQRTQQEDSAVYLCASSYREPNEQYFGPGTRLTVT.

V is TRBV4-2 and J is TRBJ2-5, with a tentative D call TRBD2 (5 bases). The V end lost 1 base, the J end lost 1 base, and 7 bases lay between the germline ends. The CDR3 has 14 residues. Germline CDR1 LGHNA, CDR2 YNFKEQ. For the CDR3, the DNA is TGTGCCAGCAGCCAAGGGACTGTCCAAGAGACCCAGTACTTC. It is translated as CASSQGTVQETQYF.

This chain links TRBV11-2 with TRBJ2-2; D perhaps matches TRBD1 (6 bases). The V end lost 1 base, the J end lost 0 bases, and 9 bases lay between the germline ends. The CDR3 runs to 16 residues. The germline V gene encodes CDR1 SGHAT and CDR2 FQNNGV. In DNA, the CDR3 is TGTGCCAGCAGCTTAGTGGCAGGGGCGAACACCGGGGAGCTGTTTTTT. This translates into CASSLVAGANTGELFF.

The chain employs TRBV6-5 and TRBJ1-1, with D perhaps matching TRBD1 (5 bases). The V gene's germline CDR1 is MNHEY and CDR2 SVGAGI. The V end was cut by 6 bases, the J end by 2 bases, with 13 bases between. The length of the CDR3 is 14 residues. The CDR3 loop reads CASSRRQGNTEAFF. The CDR3 DNA is TGTGCCAGCAGCCGACGGCAGGGAAACACTGAAGCTTTCTTT.

The rearrangement joins TRBV2 to TRBJ1-6; the D gene is possibly TRBD1 (6 bases). Germline V CDR1 and CDR2: SNHLY, FYNNEI. V was cut by 9 bases and J by 10 bases, with 19 bases left in between. The CDR3 loop spans 14 amino acids. The CDR3 DNA reads TGTGCCAGGGGGGCAGGGGTCGAGGGATCACCCCTCCACTTT. It is translated as CARGAGVEGSPLHF.

The genes are TRBV27 and TRBJ2-1, with D unclear. The germline V gene has CDR1 MNHEY and CDR2 SMNVEV (reference sequence). This CDR3 has 14 amino acids. Trimming removed 3 bases from V and 5 bases from J, with 11 bases in between. This CDR3 is CASSLFVTDNEQFF. The CDR3 nucleotides are TGTGCCAGCAGTTTGTTCGTTACTGACAATGAGCAGTTCTTC.

A remark on this clone: The same CDR3 can be traced to other DNA sequences in this sample. This chain joins TRBV19 and TRBJ1-5; D uncertain. Germline CDR1 is LNHDA and CDR2 is SQIVND (reference sequence). This CDR3 region has 13 residues. V shed 1 base and J shed 4 bases, with 5 bases lying between them. This chain's CDR3 is CASSIVQNQPQHF. CDR3 nucleotide sequence: TGTGCCAGTAGTATAGTTCAGAATCAGCCCCAGCATTTT.

The chain carries TRBV5-1 and TRBJ2-2; perhaps TRBD1 as D (6 bases). Per the germline V gene, CDR1 is SGHRS and CDR2 is YFSETQ. This CDR3 has 16 residues. V dropped 4 bases and J dropped 1 base, with 14 bases sitting between them. CDR3 sequence reads: CASSPSPTGNTGELFF. CDR3 sequence (DNA): TGCGCCAGCAGCCCATCTCCGACAGGGAACACCGGGGAGCTGTTTTTT.

The rearrangement links TRBV5-1 to TRBJ2-1; TRBD2 aligns across 12 bases. In germline, CDR1 is SGHRS, CDR2 YFSETQ. The CDR3 spans 16 residues. The V and J ends lost 2 bases and 5 bases, in that order; junction bases with no gene match: 5. CDR3 amino acids: CASSFTSGRQNNEQFF. The CDR3 nucleotides read TGCGCCAGCAGCTTTACTAGCGGGAGGCAAAACAATGAGCAGTTCTTC.

This clone was seen a few times. The CDR3 region is CASSSTPNGYTF. Written as DNA, the CDR3 is TGTGCCAGCAGTTCCACTCCGAATGGCTACACCTTC. The chain combines TRBV9 with TRBJ1-2; D uncertain. Trimming pared 5 bases from V and 6 bases from J, leaving 11 bases between. Germline V gene lookup returns CDR1 SGDLS and CDR2 YYNGEE. CDR3 length equals 12 residues.

V is TRBV30 and J is TRBJ2-2; possibly TRBD1 for D (6 bases). The CDR3 totals 19 residues. V dropped 3 bases and J dropped 3 bases, with 26 bases sitting between them. Germline CDR1 GTSNPN, CDR2 SVGIG (reference sequence). Here the CDR3 DNA reads TGTGCCTGGAGGAGCCCAGGCATATGGGGGCGACTGGACACCGGGGAGCTGTTTTTT. Amino acids: CAWRSPGIWGRLDTGELFF.

This clone was seen just once. This chain links TRBV7-2 with TRBJ2-3; D is perhaps TRBD2 (6 bases). CDR1 SGHTA and CDR2 FQGNSA come from the germline V gene. This CDR3 is built from 14 residues. Trimming took 1 base from V and 4 from J, leaving 9 bases between them. CDR3 in amino acids: CASSLGGNADTQYF. CDR3 nucleotides: TGTGCCAGCAGCTTAGGCGGGAACGCAGATACGCAGTATTTT.

This clone was counted a few times. The rearrangement links TRBV10-1 to TRBJ2-6; D call uncertain. The CDR3 extends over 14 amino acids. Per the germline V gene, CDR1 is WNHNN and CDR2 is SYGVQD (reference sequence). Trimming took 3 bases from V and 4 from J, leaving 7 bases between them. The CDR3 coding sequence is TGCGCCAGCAGTGATAGTAACGGGGCCAACGTCCTGACTTTC. Amino acids: CASSDSNGANVLTF.

This clone has more than one count but fewer than ten. This sequence joins TRBV18 and TRBJ2-7, with 7 bases fitting TRBD2. The CDR3 has 13 residues. Germline values: CDR1 KGHSH, CDR2 LQKENI. V shed 4 bases, J shed 6 bases, and the junction held 6 bases outside the gene matches. The CDR3 nucleotides are TGTGCCAGCTCACTCGACAGCGGGGCCGAGCAGTACTTC. It translates to CASSLDSGAEQYF.

This clone has more than one count but fewer than ten. This CDR3 is CASIRTGVTDTQYF. The CDR3 DNA reads TGTGCCAGCATTAGGACAGGGGTCACAGATACGCAGTATTTT. The chain combines TRBV27 with TRBJ2-3; 9 bases line up with TRBD1. CDR1 and CDR2 from the germline V gene are MNHEY and SMNVEV (reference sequence). J gave up 2 bases and V 7 bases, and 4 bases lay outside the gene matches. The CDR3 runs to 14 residues.

V and J are TRBV29-1 and TRBJ2-5, with D possibly being TRBD1 (7 bases). This CDR3 is built from 13 residues. Germline V gene lookup returns CDR1 SQVTM and CDR2 ANQGSEA. Trimming pared 7 bases from V and 4 bases from J, leaving 16 bases between. CDR3: CSGHRGGGETQYF. CDR3 in DNA: TGCAGCGGTCACAGGGGAGGTGGAGAGACCCAGTACTTC.

The V and J genes are TRBV6-5 and TRBJ1-3; a weak D match, TRBD1 (5 bases). V was pared by 4 bases and J by 2 bases, with 9 bases between. Germline lookup yields CDR1 MNHEY and CDR2 SVGAGI. The CDR3 length is 14 residues. The chain's CDR3 is CASSSPGAGNTIYF. The DNA for the CDR3 is TGTGCCAGCAGTTCCCCGGGGGCTGGAAACACCATATATTTT.